This T cell receptor beta chain emerged from a study of T cell repertoires in cytomegalovirus infection. A single record per CDR3 protein comes from TCRdb applying MiXCR to the reads. The sample has approximately 49,000 distinct CDR3 sequences, around 18% seen once. This CDR3 contains 13 residues. Germline V gives CDR1 ENHRY, CDR2 SYGVKD. Trimming took 4 bases from V and 2 from J, leaving 8 bases between them. In this sample, this clonotype turned up a few times. The antigen remains unidentified. Study results and limitations: Individuals carrying CMV plus the relevant HLA were identified by cumulative frequency of public TCR beta families.

Specimen: CD8+ T cells from cultured PBMCs, collected from culture after CMV antigen stimulation. The clonotype comes from a human donor in good health (CMV status not recorded). Some clones in this sample may be carry-over from other donors' samples. The chain combines TRBV10-3 with TRBJ2-5; D is perhaps TRBD1 (6 bases). This CDR3 reads CAISVRGQETQYF. The CDR3 region has the DNA TGTGCCATCAGTGTCAGGGGTCAAGAGACCCAGTACTTC.